A selection of T cell receptor beta chains follows, all from one sample in a study of blood T cell repertoires in COVID-19. Sequencing used immunoSEQ multiplex PCR; TCRdb keeps in-frame clones, though not all of them. The table has a few hundred thousand clones, approximately 82% seen once. Sequencing was performed on peripheral blood. The receptors derive from a man between 50 and 59 years old with active or convalescent COVID-19. Both conserved end residues are part of each CDR3. D genes are given only for firm matches. Where a row states a size, it is once, few, many or the class of an expanded clone; other rows omit it.

- - TRBJ1-4 TRBV7-9 TGTGCCAGCAGCTTGGGGACCGCTCCCGGAGGGGAAAAACTGTTTTTT CASSLGTAPGGEKLFF
- TRBD1 TRBJ2-5 TRBV27 TGTGCCAGCAGTCCCAGCGCTTGGGACAGGGAAAACCAAGAGACCCAGTACTTC CASSPSAWDRENQETQYF
- TRBD1 TRBJ2-1 TRBV11-3 TGTGCCAGCAGCCAAGGGACAGTTCTCTACAATGAGCAGTTCTTC CASSQGTVLYNEQFF
- - TRBJ2-4 TRBV27 TGTGCCAGCAGTTTAGGCAGCAAAAACATTCAGTACTTC CASSLGSKNIQYF
- TRBD1 TRBJ1-6 TRBV2 TGTGCCAGCCGCGACAGGGTTAATTCACCCCTCCACTTT CASRDRVNSPLHF
- - TRBJ1-1 TRBV2 TGTGCCAGCGGATACAGGGCTATGAACACTGAAGCTTTCTTT CASGYRAMNTEAFF
- TRBD1 TRBJ1-5 TRBV7-2 TGTGCCAGCAGCTTAGATTCAGGGGGTTTTTGGCCCCAGCATTTT CASSLDSGGFWPQHF
- - TRBJ2-3 TRBV9 TGTGCCAGCAGCGTCGGGGGTGGAGATACGCAGTATTTT CASSVGGGDTQYF
- TRBD2 TRBJ2-3 TRBV7-2 TGTGCCAGCAGCTTTAGCGGGGGGAGGCCAGATACGCAGTATTTT CASSFSGGRPDTQYF
few - TRBJ2-1 TRBV7-3 TGTGCCAGCAGCTTGAGCTCCTACAATGAGCAGTTCTTC CASSLSSYNEQFF
- TRBD1 TRBJ1-1 TRBV6-2/TRBV6-3 TGTGCCAGCAGTCACAAGACAGGGTTGAACACTGAAGCTTTCTTT CASSHKTGLNTEAFF
- - TRBJ1-1 TRBV3-1/TRBV3-2 TGTGCCAGCAGCCAAGATCCCCTGTACACTGAAGCTTTCTTT CASSQDPLYTEAFF
- - TRBJ2-2 TRBV29-1 TGCAGCACGGAAGGAGGGGGCCAGAACACCGGGGAGCTGTTTTTT CSTEGGGQNTGELFF
- TRBD2 TRBJ2-3 TRBV7-2 TGTGCCAGCAGCTTTCAGTCGCGGGAGGGCAGGCAGTATTTT CASSFQSREGRQYF
- TRBD1 TRBJ2-1 TRBV5-1 TGCGCCAGCAGCTTGGGGGAGTTGGACAGGGGAACCAATGAGCAGTTCTTC CASSLGELDRGTNEQFF
- TRBD1 TRBJ1-3 TRBV3-1/TRBV3-2 TGTGCCAGCAGCCGGGACAGGGGGCCGTCTGGAAACACCATATATTTT CASSRDRGPSGNTIYF
- TRBD1 TRBJ1-3 TRBV6-1 TGTGCCAGCAGTGAGGACAGGCCCTCTGGAAACACCATATATTTT CASSEDRPSGNTIYF
- TRBD2 TRBJ2-7 TRBV27 TGTGCCAGCAGCCCCCTGGGGGGGGTGGAGCAGTACTTC CASSPLGGVEQYF
- - TRBJ2-5 TRBV15 TGTGCCACCAGCAGAGTACGGAGGGCGGGGACCCAGTACTTC CATSRVRRAGTQYF
- - TRBJ2-1 TRBV6-1 TGTGCCAGCAGTGACCCAGGGGTTTCCGACAATGAGCAGTTCTTC CASSDPGVSDNEQFF
- TRBD1 TRBJ1-2 TRBV6-2/TRBV6-3 TGTGCCAGCAGTTACCTTGGGACAGAAGCTAACTATGGCTACACCTTC CASSYLGTEANYGYTF
- TRBD2 TRBJ2-1 TRBV27 TGTGCCAGCAGTTTAGACGGAAGACTAGCGGGGCCTTTACTGAATGAGCAGTTCTTC CASSLDGRLAGPLLNEQFF
- TRBD1 TRBJ2-3 TRBV15 TGTGCCACCAGCAGAAAAAGGGACAGGGGGCAAGTCACAGATACGCAGTATTTT CATSRKRDRGQVTDTQYF
- TRBD1 TRBJ2-7 TRBV6-5 TGTGCCAGCAGGCCCTACAGGGGCTCGGTCTACGAGCAGTACTTC CASRPYRGSVYEQYF